These 9 T cell receptor beta chains were all obtained from the same sample, sequenced in a study of post-analysis software for immune sequencing data. The antigens these receptors bind are not known. Every TCR beta cDNA library bore unique molecular identifiers. TCRdb itself ran the PCR reads through MiXCR, one entry per CDR3 protein. The sample lists hundreds of thousands of distinct CDR3 sequences, about 27% occurring once. Findings and caveats of the study: TRBV5-6, TRBV5-1 and TRBV20-1 belonged to a set of a handful of TRBV segments that were more frequent in patients than controls.

The specimen was blood. These receptor sequences come from a girl aged 10-17 years with multiple sclerosis.

This clonotype was seen only a few times. The J gene is TRBJ2-3, the V gene TRBV10-1, with no clear D. This CDR3 region has 14 residues. The V end lost 3 bases, the J end lost 6 bases, and 13 bases lay between the germline ends. The V gene's germline CDR1 is WNHNN and CDR2 SYGVQD (reference sequence). The CDR3 sequence: CASSDLESRDTQYF. The DNA for the CDR3 is TGCGCCAGCAGTGATTTGGAGTCAAGGGATACGCAGTATTTT.

This clonotype was found once. CDR3 sequence (DNA): TGTGCCAGCAGTAACCCGACAGGGAATGAGCAGTTCTTC. Residues: CASSNPTGNEQFF. This chain connects TRBV7-2 to TRBJ2-1; TRBD1 agrees at 7 bases. The CDR3 is 13 residues long. Losses at the gene ends were 6 bases for V and 7 bases for J; bases not matched to a gene: 6. Germline CDR1 SGHTA, CDR2 FQGNSA.

The rearrangement joins TRBV25-1 to TRBJ2-1; 8 bases map to TRBD2. V dropped 1 base and J dropped 9; count of bases not matched to a gene: 8. Germline CDR1 is MGHDK and CDR2 is SYGVNS. The CDR3 sequence is 15 residues long. This chain's CDR3 is CASSESSGGWGEQFF. CDR3 DNA sequence: TGTGCCAGCAGTGAATCCAGCGGGGGATGGGGTGAGCAGTTCTTC.

This clonotype was observed a handful of times. The rearrangement joins TRBV25-1 to TRBJ2-1; unclear D gene. Germline values: CDR1 MGHDK, CDR2 SYGVNS. The CDR3 runs 16 residues. V lost 1 base and J lost 8, with 18 bases in between. In DNA, the CDR3 is TGTGCCAGCAGTGAATTCGCGGACCAAGGACCGGATGAGCAGTTCTTC. This encodes CASSEFADQGPDEQFF.

This chain joins TRBV13 and TRBJ2-5; D is perhaps TRBD2 (5 bases). Trimming took off 5 bases at V and 8 bases at J, with 12 bases between the two ends. This CDR3 is built from 12 residues. Germline V CDR1 and CDR2: PRHDT, FYEKMQ (reference sequence). The CDR3 loop is CASSPLRGTQYF. The CDR3 coding sequence is TGTGCCAGCAGCCCCCTCCGGGGAACCCAGTACTTC.

The chain carries TRBV12-3 or TRBV12-4 and TRBJ1-2, with 7 bases lining up with TRBD1. The CDR3 spans 14 residues. V lost 8 bases and J lost 0; bases outside the gene matches: 6. As DNA, the CDR3 is TGTGCCAGCGGGACAGTTCTTACTAACTATGGCTACACCTTC. Protein product: CASGTVLTNYGYTF.

V usage is TRBV24-1 and J usage is TRBJ1-2; TRBD1 aligns across 7 bases. This CDR3 has 16 amino acids. Germline V gives CDR1 KGHDR, CDR2 SFDVKD. V lost 3 bases, J lost 5 bases, and 11 bases stayed unmatched. CDR3: CATSDPGGSNSYGYTF. In nucleotides, the CDR3 is TGTGCCACCAGTGATCCAGGGGGGTCCAACTCTTATGGCTACACCTTC.

The V and J genes are TRBV6-6 and TRBJ1-2; 9 bases match TRBD1. Germline CDR1 reads MNHNY; CDR2 reads SVGAGI (reference sequence). V shed 10 bases, J shed 4 bases, and the junction held 7 bases outside the gene matches. The CDR3 totals 13 residues. CDR3 nucleotides: TGTGCCACAGGGACAGGGCTTATCTATGGCTACACCTTC. It codes for CATGTGLIYGYTF.

The rearrangement joins TRBV13 to TRBJ2-4, with 10 bases lining up with TRBD1. Germline V gives CDR1 PRHDT, CDR2 FYEKMQ (reference sequence). The CDR3 runs to 17 residues. V was pared by 4 bases and J by 3 bases, with 9 bases of the junction left unmatched. The CDR3 DNA reads as TGTGCCAGCAGCTCGGACAGGGGGTATTTGGACAAAAACATTCAGTACTTC. This translates into CASSSDRGYLDKNIQYF.